This record concerns one T cell receptor beta chain sequence. Its antigen is not known. The entry originates in a study of cytomegalovirus exposure and HLA in healthy donors. Study summary: Of the donors genotyped, several hundred in all, around 76% fell in the Caucasian-associated ancestry cluster. General study points: A previous analysis found most TCR beta V segments productive roughly 90% or roughly 30% of the time. The study designated fewer than 200 TCR beta chains cytomegalovirus-associated. In vitro data verified three CMV-associated chains as specific for CMV antigens.

Germline V CDR1 and CDR2: MGHRA, YSYEKL. J lost 1 base, V lost 7 bases, and 8 bases had no gene match. This CDR3 spans 15 amino acids. 60 Vbeta and 13 Jbeta primers were used in PCR. Clones were sequenced by immunoSEQ multiplex PCR, and TCRdb holds only the in-frame ones, with some missing. The sample lists tens of thousands of clones, about 80% occurring once. The rearrangement links TRBV4-1 to TRBJ2-5, with 8 bases matching TRBD2. The sample taken for sequencing was PBMCs. The TCR sequence derives from a male donor in good health and CMV-seronegative. CDR3 sequence reads: CASNPGGARQETQYF. CDR3 nucleotides: TGCGCCAGCAACCCCGGGGGGGCCCGCCAAGAGACCCAGTACTTC.